This T cell receptor beta chain was obtained from a study of cytomegalovirus exposure and HLA in healthy donors. CDR1 and CDR2 (germline): MNHEY, SVGAGI. This CDR3 has 15 amino acids. With 7 bases clipped from V and 1 base from J, the junction kept 8 bases outside the gene matches. Both 60 Vbeta primers and 13 Jbeta primers went into the PCR. This table comes from immunoSEQ multiplex PCR, and its TCRdb copy is limited to in-frame clones, with some not included. The sample lists over 75,000 clones, around nine tenths seen once, with roughly 8.3% in the top ten. This clone was seen a single time. The sequenced material came from PBMCs. This TCR was sampled from a man aged 30 to 39 in good health and CMV-seropositive. V usage is TRBV6-5 and J usage is TRBJ2-5; 8 bases are shared with TRBD1. The CDR3 DNA reads as TGTGCCAGCACCCCCCTCGGACAGGGCCAAGAGACCCAGTACTTC. Protein sequence: CASTPLGQGQETQYF.